What follows describes a single TCR beta chain. This record belongs to a study of blood T cell repertoires in COVID-19. Profiling relied on immunoSEQ multiplex PCR, and the TCRdb table lists in-frame clones only, not all of them. This sample has 200,000 to 250,000 clones, with around 84% found just once. This CDR3 is 17 amino acids long. Trimming took off 1 base at V and 5 bases at J, with 20 bases between the two ends. Germline CDR1 and CDR2: MGHRA and YSYEKL. This clonotype was sampled from a woman in her fifties or sixties who had recovered from COVID-19. The chain recombines TRBV4-1 with TRBJ1-1, with D possibly TRBD1 on 6 matching bases. Sequenced: peripheral blood. The CDR3 spells CASSQGLAGHRSTEAFF. In DNA form, the CDR3 reads TGCGCCAGCAGCCAAGGCCTAGCGGGACACCGGTCAACTGAAGCTTTCTTT.